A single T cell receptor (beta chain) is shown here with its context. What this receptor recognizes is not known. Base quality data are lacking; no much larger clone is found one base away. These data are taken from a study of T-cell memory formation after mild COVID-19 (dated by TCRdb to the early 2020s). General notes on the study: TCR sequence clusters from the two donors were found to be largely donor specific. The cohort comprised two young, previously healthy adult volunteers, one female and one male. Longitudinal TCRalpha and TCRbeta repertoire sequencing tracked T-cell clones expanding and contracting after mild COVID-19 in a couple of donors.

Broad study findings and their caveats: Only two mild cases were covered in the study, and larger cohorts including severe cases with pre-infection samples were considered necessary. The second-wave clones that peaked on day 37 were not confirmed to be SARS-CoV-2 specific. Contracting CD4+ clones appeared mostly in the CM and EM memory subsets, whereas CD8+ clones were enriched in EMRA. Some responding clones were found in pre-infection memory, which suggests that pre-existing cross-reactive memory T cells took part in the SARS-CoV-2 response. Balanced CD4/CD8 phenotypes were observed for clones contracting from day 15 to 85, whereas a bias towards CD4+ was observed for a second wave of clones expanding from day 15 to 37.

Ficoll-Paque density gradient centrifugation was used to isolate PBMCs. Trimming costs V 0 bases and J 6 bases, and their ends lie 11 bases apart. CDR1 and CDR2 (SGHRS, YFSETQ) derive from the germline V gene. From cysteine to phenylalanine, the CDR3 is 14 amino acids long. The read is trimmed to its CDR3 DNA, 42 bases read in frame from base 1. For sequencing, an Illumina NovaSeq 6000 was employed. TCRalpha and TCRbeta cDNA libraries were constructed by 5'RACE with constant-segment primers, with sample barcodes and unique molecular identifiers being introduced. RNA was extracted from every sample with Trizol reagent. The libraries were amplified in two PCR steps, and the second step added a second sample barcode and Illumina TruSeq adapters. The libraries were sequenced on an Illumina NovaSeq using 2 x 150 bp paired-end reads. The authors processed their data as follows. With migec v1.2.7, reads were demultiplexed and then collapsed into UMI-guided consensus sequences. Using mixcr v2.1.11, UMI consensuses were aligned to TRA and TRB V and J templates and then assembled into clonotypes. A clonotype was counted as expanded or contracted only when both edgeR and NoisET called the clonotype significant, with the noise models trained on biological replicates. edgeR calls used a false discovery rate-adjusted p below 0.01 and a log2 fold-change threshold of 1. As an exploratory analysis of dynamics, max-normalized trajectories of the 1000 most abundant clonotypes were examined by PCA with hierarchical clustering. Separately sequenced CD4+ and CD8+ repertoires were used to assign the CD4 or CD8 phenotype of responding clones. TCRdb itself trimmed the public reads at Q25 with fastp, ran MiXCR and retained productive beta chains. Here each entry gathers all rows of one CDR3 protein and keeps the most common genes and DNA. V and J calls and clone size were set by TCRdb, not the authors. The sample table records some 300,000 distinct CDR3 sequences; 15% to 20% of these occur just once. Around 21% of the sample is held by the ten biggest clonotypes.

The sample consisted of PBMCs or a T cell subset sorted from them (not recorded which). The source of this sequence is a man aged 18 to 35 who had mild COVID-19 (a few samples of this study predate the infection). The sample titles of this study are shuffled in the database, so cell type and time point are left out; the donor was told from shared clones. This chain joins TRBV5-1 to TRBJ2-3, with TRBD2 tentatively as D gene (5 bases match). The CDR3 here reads CASSLGTSYDTQYF. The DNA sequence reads TGCGCCAGCAGCTTGGGGACTTCCTATGATACGCAGTATTTT.